This record concerns one TCR beta chain sequence. Its antigen is still unknown. No base quality information exists; no much larger clone differs at one position. The 40 or so donors, aged about 6 to 95 years, were systemically healthy Caucasian individuals from Russia. Approximately 10 milliliters of peripheral blood were collected from each donor into EDTA-treated Vacutainer tubes. PBMCs were isolated by Ficoll-Paque density-gradient centrifugation, with at least 6 million obtained per sample. Total RNA, at least 6 micrograms per sample, was extracted from PBMCs with Trizol reagent. Naive CD45RAhigh/CD27high T cell percentages were measured by flow cytometry on a PBMC aliquot from every donor. There are 14 amino acids in the CDR3, from cysteine to phenylalanine inclusive. CDR3 DNA only is kept here, 42 bases in frame from base 1. Between the V and J ends, shortened by 7 bases and 7 bases respectively, the junction contains 19 bases. CDR1 and CDR2 (MNHEY, SVGAGI) derive from the germline V gene.

To prepare the library, 5' RACE was applied. The listed sequencing device is Illumina HiSeq 2500. A second PCR of roughly 7 to 11 cycles was performed with a sample-barcoded 5' primer and a J-beta primer mix. A template-switch 5' adaptor carrying 12 random nucleotides introduced a unique molecular identifier onto each TCR beta cDNA molecule. Each sample yielded at least 3 million CDR3-containing paired-end reads. First-strand cDNA was synthesized from all RNA with the Mint cDNA synthesis kit, primed by a TRBC-specific oligonucleotide. Following uracil-DNA glycosylase treatment, all cDNA underwent a first 18-cycle PCR with the universal primers M1SS and BC2_uni_R. From the authors' description of their analysis: Each sample was normalized by randomly selecting 1 million high-quality reads, each carrying a distinct molecular identifier. Instead of being binned into consensus sequences, reads with shared molecular identifiers were discarded. MiTCR, set to a Q25 quality threshold and the strictest error-elimination algorithm, was used for CDR3 identification, clonotype clustering and error correction. A nonparametric unseen species model with Euler transformation was used to estimate lower-bound total TCR beta diversity. The raw public reads went through TCRdb reprocessing: fastp at Q25, MiXCR clone calling, in-frame beta chains kept. Identical CDR3 proteins give one entry, which carries the most common genes and DNA. The V and J calls shown here were made by TCRdb, not taken from the authors' results. Counted in this sample were approximately 1,000,000 distinct CDR3 sequences; 35% to 40% of them appeared once. 13% of the sample is held by the ten biggest clonotypes.

The record originates from a study of blood T cells in healthy people across ages (dated by TCRdb to the mid-2010s). In terms of the full investigation: In model experiments, template switching captured roughly one uniquely barcoded TCR beta cDNA molecule for every two T cells. Donors were grouped into four age groups: young (average approximately 15 years), middle-aged (39), aged (62) and long-lived (around 80). The study analyzed two additional independent replicas of 1 million unique cDNA reads from the same blood draw for two donors, one aged 18 to 30 and one aged 80 or older. Using deep sequencing normalized with unique cDNA molecular identifiers, the study measured how TCR beta repertoire diversity changes with age. To avoid experimental bias, donors of different ages were spread randomly across the sequencing lanes.

What the research found in general, with its limitations: A strong correlation was found between observed TCR beta diversity and the percentage of naive T cells measured by flow cytometry. Compared with the aged group, the long-lived group had more naive CD4+ T cells, fewer expanded clones and increased TCR diversity, suggesting age selection. Because donor CMV infection status was unknown, age-related changes in expanded clonotypes were potentially confounded. Observed TCR beta diversity per million T cells fell roughly linearly with age, and a significant reduction was already apparent by age around 39. Conclusive comparison of naive and antigen-experienced compartments was prevented by the profiling of bulk unsorted PBMCs. Total diversity estimates from one million sequenced T cells were considered lower bounds and underestimates.

This receptor chain uses TRBV6-5 and TRBJ1-2, with a tentative D gene TRBD1 over 5 matching bases. What was sequenced was blood. This sequence was found in a man aged 18 to 30 in good health. The CDR3 sequence is CASTSKGGAVGYTF. The sequence in DNA is TGTGCCAGCACCTCAAAGGGTGGGGCGGTTGGCTACACCTTC.